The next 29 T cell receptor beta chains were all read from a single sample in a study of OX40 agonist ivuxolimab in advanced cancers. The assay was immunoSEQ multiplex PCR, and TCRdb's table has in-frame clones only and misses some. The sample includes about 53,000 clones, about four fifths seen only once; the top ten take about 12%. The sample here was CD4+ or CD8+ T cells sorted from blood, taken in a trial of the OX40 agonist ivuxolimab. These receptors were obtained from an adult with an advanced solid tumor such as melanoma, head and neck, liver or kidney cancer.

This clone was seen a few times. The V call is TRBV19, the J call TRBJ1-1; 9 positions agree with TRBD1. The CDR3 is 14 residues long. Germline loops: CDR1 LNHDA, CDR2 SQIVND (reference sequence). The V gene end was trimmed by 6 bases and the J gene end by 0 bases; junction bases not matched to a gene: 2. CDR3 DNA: TGTGCCAGTAGCCGGACAGGGGTGAACACTGAAGCTTTCTTT. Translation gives CASSRTGVNTEAFF. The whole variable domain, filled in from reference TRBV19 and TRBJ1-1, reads DGGITQSPKYLFRKEGQNVTLSCEQNLNHDAMYWYRQDPGQGLRLIYYSQIVNDFQKGDIAEGYSVSREKKESFPLTVTSAQKNPTAFYLCASSRTGVNTEAFFGQGTRLTVV.

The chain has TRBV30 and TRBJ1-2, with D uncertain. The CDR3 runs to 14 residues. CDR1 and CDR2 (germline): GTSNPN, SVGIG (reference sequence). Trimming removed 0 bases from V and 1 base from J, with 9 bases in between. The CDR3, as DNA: TGTGCCTGGAGTGTACTCGGGCATAACTATGGCTACACCTTC. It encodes CAWSVLGHNYGYTF.

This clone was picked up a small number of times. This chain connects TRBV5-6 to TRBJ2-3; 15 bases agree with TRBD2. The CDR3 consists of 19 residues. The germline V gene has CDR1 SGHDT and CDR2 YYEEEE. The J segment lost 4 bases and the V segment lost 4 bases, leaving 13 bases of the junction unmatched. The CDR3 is CASSPLPGTSGRKADTQYF. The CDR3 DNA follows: TGTGCCAGCAGCCCGCTCCCCGGGACTAGCGGGAGGAAGGCAGATACGCAGTATTTT.

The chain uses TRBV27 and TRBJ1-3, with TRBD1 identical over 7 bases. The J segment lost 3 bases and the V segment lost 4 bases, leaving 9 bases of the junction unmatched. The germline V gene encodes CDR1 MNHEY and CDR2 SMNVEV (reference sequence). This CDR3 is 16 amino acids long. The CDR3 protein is CASSSRSRGGGNTIYF. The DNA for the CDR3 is TGTGCCAGCAGTTCCCGTTCCAGGGGGGGTGGAAACACCATATATTTT.

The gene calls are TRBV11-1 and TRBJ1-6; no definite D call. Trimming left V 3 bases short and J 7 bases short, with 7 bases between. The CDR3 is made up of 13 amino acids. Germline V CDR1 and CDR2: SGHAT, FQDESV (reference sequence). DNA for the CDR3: TGTGCCAGCAGCTTGAAGGACAATTCACCCCTCCACTTT. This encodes CASSLKDNSPLHF.

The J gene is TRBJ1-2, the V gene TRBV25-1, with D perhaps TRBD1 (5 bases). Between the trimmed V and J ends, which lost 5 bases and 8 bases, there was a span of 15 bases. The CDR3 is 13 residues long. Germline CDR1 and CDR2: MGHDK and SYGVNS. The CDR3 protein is CASSPGQEGGYTF. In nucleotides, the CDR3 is TGTGCCAGCAGTCCCGGACAAGAAGGGGGCTACACCTTC.

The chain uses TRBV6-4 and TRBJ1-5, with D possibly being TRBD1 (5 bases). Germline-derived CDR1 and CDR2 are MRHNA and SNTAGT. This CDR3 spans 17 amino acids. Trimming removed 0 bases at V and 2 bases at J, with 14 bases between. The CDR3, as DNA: TGTGCCAGCAGTGACTCCCCCGACAGTTTAGGCAATCAGCCCCAGCATTTT. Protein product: CASSDSPDSLGNQPQHF.

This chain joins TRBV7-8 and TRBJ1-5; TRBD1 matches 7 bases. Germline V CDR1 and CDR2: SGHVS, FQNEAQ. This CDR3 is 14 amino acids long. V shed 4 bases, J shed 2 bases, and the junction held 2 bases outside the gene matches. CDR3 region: CASSSTGGNQPQHF. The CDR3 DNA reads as TGTGCCAGCAGCTCCACAGGGGGCAATCAGCCCCAGCATTTT.

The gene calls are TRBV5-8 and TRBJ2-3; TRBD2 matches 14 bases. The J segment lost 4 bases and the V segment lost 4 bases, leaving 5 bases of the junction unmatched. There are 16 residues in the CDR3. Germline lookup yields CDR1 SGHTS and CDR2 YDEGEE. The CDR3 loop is CASSQGLAGGSDTQYF. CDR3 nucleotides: TGTGCCAGCAGCCAAGGACTAGCGGGAGGATCAGATACGCAGTATTTT.

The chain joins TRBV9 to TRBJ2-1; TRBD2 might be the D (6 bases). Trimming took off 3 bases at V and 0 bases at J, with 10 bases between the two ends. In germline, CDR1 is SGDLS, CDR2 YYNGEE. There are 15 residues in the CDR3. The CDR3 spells CASSALDYSYNEQFF. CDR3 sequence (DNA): TGTGCCAGCAGCGCTTTGGACTACTCCTACAATGAGCAGTTCTTC.

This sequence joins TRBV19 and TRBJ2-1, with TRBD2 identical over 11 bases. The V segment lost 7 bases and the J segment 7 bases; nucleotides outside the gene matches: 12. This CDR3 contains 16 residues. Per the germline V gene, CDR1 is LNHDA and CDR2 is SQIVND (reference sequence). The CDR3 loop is CASTRGTVAGGNEQFF. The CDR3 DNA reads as TGTGCCAGTACCCGCGGGACGGTAGCGGGAGGGAATGAGCAGTTCTTC.

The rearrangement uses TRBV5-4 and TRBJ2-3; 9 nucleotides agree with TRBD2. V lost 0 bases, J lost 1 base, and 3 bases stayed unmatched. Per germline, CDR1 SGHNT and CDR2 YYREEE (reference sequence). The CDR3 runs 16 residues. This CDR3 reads CASSLGLAEGTDTQYF. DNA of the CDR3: TGTGCCAGCAGCTTGGGACTAGCGGAAGGCACAGATACGCAGTATTTT.

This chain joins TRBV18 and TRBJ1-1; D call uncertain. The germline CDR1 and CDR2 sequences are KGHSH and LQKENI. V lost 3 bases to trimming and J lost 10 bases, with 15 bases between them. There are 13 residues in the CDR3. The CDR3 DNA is TGTGCCAGCTCACCCGGGCCGGACCGGGGAGCTTTCTTT. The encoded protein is CASSPGPDRGAFF.

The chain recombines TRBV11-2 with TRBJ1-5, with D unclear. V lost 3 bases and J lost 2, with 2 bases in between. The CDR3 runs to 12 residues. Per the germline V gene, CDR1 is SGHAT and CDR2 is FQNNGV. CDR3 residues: CASSLGNQPQHF. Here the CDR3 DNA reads TGTGCCAGCAGCTTGGGCAATCAGCCCCAGCATTTT.

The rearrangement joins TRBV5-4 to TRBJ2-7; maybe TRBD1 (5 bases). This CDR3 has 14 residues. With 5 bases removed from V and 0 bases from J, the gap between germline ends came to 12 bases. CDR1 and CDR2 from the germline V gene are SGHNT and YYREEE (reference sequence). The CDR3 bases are TGTGCCAGCAGTTGGACAACCAGCTCCTACGAGCAGTACTTC. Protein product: CASSWTTSSYEQYF. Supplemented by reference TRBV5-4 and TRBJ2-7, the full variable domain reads ETGVTQSPTHLIKTRGQQVTLRCSSQSGHNTVSWYQQALGQGPQFIFQYYREEENGRGNFPPRFSGLQFPNYSSELNVNALELDDSALYLCASSWTTSSYEQYFGPGTRLTVT.

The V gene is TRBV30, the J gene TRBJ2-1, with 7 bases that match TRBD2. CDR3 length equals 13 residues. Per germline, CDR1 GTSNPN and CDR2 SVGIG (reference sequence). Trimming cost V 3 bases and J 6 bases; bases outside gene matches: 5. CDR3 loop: CAWRVAGFNEQFF. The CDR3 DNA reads TGTGCCTGGAGGGTAGCGGGCTTCAATGAGCAGTTCTTC. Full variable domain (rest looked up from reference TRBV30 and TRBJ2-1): SQTIHQWPATLVQPVGSPLSLECTVEGTSNPNLYWYRQAAGRGLQLLFYSVGIGQISSEVPQNLSASRPQDRQFILSSKKLLLSDSGFYLCAWRVAGFNEQFFGPGTRLTVL.

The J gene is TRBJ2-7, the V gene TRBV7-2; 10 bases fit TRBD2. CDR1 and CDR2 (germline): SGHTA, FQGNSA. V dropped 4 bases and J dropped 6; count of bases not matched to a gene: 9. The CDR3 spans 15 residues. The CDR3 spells CASSSGLVAGGEQYF. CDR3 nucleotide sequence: TGTGCCAGCAGCTCCGGTTTGGTAGCGGGAGGCGAGCAGTACTTC.

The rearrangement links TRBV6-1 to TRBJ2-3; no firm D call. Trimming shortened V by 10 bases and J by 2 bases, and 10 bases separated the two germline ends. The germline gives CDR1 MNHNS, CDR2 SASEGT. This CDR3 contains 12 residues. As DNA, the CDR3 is TGTGCCACGGCAGACACCACAGATACGCAGTATTTT. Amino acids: CATADTTDTQYF.

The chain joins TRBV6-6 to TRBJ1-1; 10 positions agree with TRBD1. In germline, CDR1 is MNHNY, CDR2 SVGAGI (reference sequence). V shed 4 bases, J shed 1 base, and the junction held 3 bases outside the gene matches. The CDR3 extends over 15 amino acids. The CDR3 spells CASSSGTGANTEAFF. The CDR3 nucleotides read TGTGCCAGCAGTTCCGGGACAGGGGCGAACACTGAAGCTTTCTTT.

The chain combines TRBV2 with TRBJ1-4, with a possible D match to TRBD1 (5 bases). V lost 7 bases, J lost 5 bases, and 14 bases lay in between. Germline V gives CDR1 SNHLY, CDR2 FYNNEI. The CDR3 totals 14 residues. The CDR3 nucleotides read TGTGCCAGCACCACGGGACGGATGAATGAAAAACTGTTTTTT. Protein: CASTTGRMNEKLFF.

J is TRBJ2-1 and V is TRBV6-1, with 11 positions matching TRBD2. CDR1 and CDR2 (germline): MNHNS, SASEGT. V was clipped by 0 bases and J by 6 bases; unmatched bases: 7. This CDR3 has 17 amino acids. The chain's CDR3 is CASSEAIRTSGPNEQFF. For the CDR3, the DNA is TGTGCCAGCAGTGAAGCTATAAGGACTAGCGGGCCCAATGAGCAGTTCTTC.

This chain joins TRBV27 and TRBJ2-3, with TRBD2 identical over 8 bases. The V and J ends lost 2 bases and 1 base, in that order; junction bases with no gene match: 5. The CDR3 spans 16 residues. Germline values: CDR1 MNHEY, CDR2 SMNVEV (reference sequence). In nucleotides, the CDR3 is TGTGCCAGCAGTTTAGGGAGCGGGAGTGGCACAGATACGCAGTATTTT. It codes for CASSLGSGSGTDTQYF.

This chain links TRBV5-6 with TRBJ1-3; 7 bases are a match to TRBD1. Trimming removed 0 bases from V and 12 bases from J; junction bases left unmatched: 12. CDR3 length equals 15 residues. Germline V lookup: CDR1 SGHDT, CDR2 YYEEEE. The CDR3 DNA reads TGTGCCAGCAGCTTGGGACAGGGCTATTCCGGCATCATATATTTT. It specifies CASSLGQGYSGIIYF.

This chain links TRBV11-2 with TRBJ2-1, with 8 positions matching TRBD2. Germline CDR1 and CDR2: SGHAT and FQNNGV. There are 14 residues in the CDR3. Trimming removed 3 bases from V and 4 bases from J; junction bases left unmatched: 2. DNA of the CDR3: TGTGCCAGCAGCTTGGGACTAGTGTACAATGAGCAGTTCTTC. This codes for CASSLGLVYNEQFF.

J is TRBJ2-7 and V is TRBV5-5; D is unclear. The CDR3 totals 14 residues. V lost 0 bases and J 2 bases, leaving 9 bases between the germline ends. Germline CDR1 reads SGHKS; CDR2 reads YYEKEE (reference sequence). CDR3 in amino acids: CASSLAAPTYEQYF. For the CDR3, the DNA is TGTGCCAGCAGCTTGGCCGCACCTACCTACGAGCAGTACTTC.

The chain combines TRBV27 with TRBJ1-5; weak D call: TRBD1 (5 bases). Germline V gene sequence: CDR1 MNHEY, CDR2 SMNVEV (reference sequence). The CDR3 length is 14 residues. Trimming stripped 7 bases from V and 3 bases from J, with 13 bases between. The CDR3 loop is CASTPRGDNQPQHF. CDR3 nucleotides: TGTGCCAGCACCCCTAGGGGCGACAATCAGCCCCAGCATTTT.

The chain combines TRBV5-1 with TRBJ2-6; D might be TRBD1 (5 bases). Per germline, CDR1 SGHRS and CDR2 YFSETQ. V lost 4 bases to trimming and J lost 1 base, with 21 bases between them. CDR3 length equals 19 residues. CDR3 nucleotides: TGCGCCAGCAGCCCCCTATTGGGGCAGTTTATATCTGGGGCCAACGTCCTGACTTTC. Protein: CASSPLLGQFISGANVLTF. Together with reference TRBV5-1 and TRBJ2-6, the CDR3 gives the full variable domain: KAGVTQTPRYLIKTRGQQVTLSCSPISGHRSVSWYQQTPGQGLQFLFEYFSETQRNKGNFPGRFSGRQFSNSRSEMNVSTLELGDSALYLCASSPLLGQFISGANVLTFGAGSRLTVL.

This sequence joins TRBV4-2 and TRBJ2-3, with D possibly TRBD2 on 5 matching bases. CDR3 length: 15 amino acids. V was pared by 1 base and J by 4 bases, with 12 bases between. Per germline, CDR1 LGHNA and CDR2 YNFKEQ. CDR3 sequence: CASSQGGRAPDTQYF. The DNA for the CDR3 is TGTGCCAGCAGCCAAGGTGGGAGAGCCCCAGATACGCAGTATTTT.

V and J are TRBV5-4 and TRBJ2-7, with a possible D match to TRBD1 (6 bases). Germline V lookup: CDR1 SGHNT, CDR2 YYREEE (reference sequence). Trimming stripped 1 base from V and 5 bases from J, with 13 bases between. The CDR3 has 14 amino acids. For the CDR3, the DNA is TGTGCCAGCAGCTTGTTAGACAGGCCCCACGAGCAGTACTTC. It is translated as CASSLLDRPHEQYF. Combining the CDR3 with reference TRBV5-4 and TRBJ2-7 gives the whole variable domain ETGVTQSPTHLIKTRGQQVTLRCSSQSGHNTVSWYQQALGQGPQFIFQYYREEENGRGNFPPRFSGLQFPNYSSELNVNALELDDSALYLCASSLLDRPHEQYFGPGTRLTVT.